This T cell receptor (beta chain) was documented in a study of blood T cell repertoires in COVID-19. In the study overall: T cells, B-cell-depleted T cells, or PBMCs supplied cDNA or gDNA.

The method was immunoSEQ multiplex PCR; TCRdb's version includes in-frame clones alone and lacks a portion of them. The table includes 150,000 to 200,000 clones, roughly 93% detected once. The ends were cut back, 6 bases at V and 14 bases at J, with 16 bases in the middle. Germline-derived CDR1 and CDR2 are SQVTM and ANQGSEA. There are 11 residues in the CDR3. Source material: peripheral blood. The chain carries TRBV29-1 and TRBJ1-4; D may be TRBD1 (6 bases). The source is a woman in her sixties with COVID-19, enrolled during active disease. In DNA form, the CDR3 reads TGCAGCGTAACCATGGGGGCTAGGCTGTTTTTT. Its translation: CSVTMGARLFF.